Detailed here is one TCR beta chain. This clonotype appeared many times. Its target antigen remains unknown. No base quality values were provided; no much bigger clone lies one nucleotide off. This sample was included in a study of blood T cells in healthy people across ages (dated by TCRdb to 2014 to 2015). General notes on the study: In model experiments, roughly one uniquely barcoded TCR beta cDNA molecule per two T cells was captured by template switching. To avoid experimental bias, donors of different ages were randomly spread across the sequencing lanes. Using deep sequencing normalized with unique cDNA molecular identifiers, the study measured how TCR beta repertoire diversity changes with age. The study analyzed two additional independent replicas of 1 million unique cDNA reads from the same blood draw for two donors, one aged 18 to 29 and one aged 80 or older. The donors were split into four age groups: young (average around 15 years), middle-aged (39), aged (about 62) and long-lived (over 75). Overall results and qualifications from the work: Compared with the aged group, the long-lived group had more naive CD4+ T cells, fewer expanded clones and increased TCR diversity, suggesting age selection. As age increased, observed TCR beta diversity per million T cells dropped in a roughly linear way, and a significant reduction was already evident by age 40. There was a strong correlation between observed TCR beta diversity and the percentage of naive T cells measured by flow cytometry. Donor CMV infection status was unknown, potentially confounding age-related changes in expanded clonotypes. Since profiling was done on bulk unsorted PBMCs, naive and antigen-experienced compartments could not be conclusively compared. Total diversity estimates from one million sequenced T cells were considered lower bounds and underestimates.

V lost 5 bases and J lost 8 bases; the stretch between them is 19 bases long. Looking up the germline V gene yields CDR1 SGHTA and CDR2 FQGTGA. Reading from cysteine to phenylalanine, the CDR3 counts 15 amino acids. The only DNA kept is the CDR3, 45 bases in frame from the first base. Libraries were constructed by 5' RACE. TCRdb names Illumina HiSeq 2500 as the instrument used. A second PCR of about 7 to 12 cycles was performed with a sample-barcoded 5' primer and a J-beta primer mix. Each TCR beta cDNA molecule received a unique molecular identifier from a template-switch 5' adaptor carrying 12 random nucleotides. At least 2.5 million CDR3-containing paired-end reads were obtained from each sample. The Mint cDNA synthesis kit, primed by a TRBC-specific oligonucleotide, was used to synthesize first-strand cDNA from all RNA. Following uracil-DNA glycosylase treatment, all cDNA underwent a first 18-cycle PCR with the universal primers M1SS and BC2_uni_R. The authors processed their data as follows. Normalization of each sample was performed by random selection of 1 million high-quality reads, each carrying a distinct molecular identifier. Reads sharing molecular identifiers were discarded rather than binned into consensus sequences. CDR3 identification, clonotype clustering and error correction used MiTCR with a Q25 quality threshold and the strictest error-elimination algorithm. A nonparametric unseen species model using Euler transformation provided a lower-bound estimate of total TCR beta diversity. Clones were called with MiXCR by TCRdb after fastp trimmed the public reads at Q25, and only in-frame beta chains were retained. Every CDR3 protein is listed once, alongside the most common genes and DNA of its rows. The V and J calls were not made by the authors but by TCRdb's processing. The sample includes hundreds of thousands of distinct CDR3 sequences, with approximately 30% observed a single time. Around 14% of the sample lies in the top ten.

Systemically healthy Caucasian individuals from Russia, some 38 in total and aged about 6 to 90 years, were included as donors. Each donor gave roughly 11 milliliters of peripheral blood, drawn into EDTA-treated Vacutainer tubes. Ficoll-Paque density-gradient centrifugation was used to isolate PBMCs, with at least 6.5 million per sample. Total RNA, at least 5.5 micrograms per sample, was extracted from PBMCs with Trizol reagent. Naive CD45RAhigh/CD27high T cell percentages were measured by flow cytometry on a PBMC aliquot from every donor. Sequences were obtained from blood. The rearranged segments are TRBV7-3 and TRBJ2-1; the D gene could be TRBD1 or TRBD2, each one agreeing over 5 bases. The source is a woman of 80 years or more in good health. The CDR3 sequence is CASSPAQGPGYEQFF. The base sequence is TGTGCCAGCAGCCCCGCCCAGGGACCAGGGTATGAGCAGTTCTTC. With the rest looked up from the reference TRBV7-3 and TRBJ2-1 genes rather than sequenced, the full variable domain is GAGVSQTPSNKVTEKGKYVELRCDPISGHTALYWYRQSLGQGPEFLIYFQGTGAADDSGLPNDRFFAVRPEGSVSTLKIQRTERGDSAVYLCASSPAQGPGYEQFFGPGTRLTVL.